The clone carrying this T cell receptor (beta chain) was counted a single time. Study processing details: The authors estimated nucleated cell counts from reference gene primer amplification. Sequencing was performed with immunoSEQ multiplex PCR; in TCRdb, only in-frame clones are kept and a portion is missing. D and trimming were read from the DNA, whereas the V and J calls and clone size are those reported in that table. Of approximately 120,000 clones listed, roughly four fifths are singletons. The data derive from a study of blood T cell repertoires in COVID-19. Overall study: Acute and convalescent COVID-19 samples came from the United States, Italy and Spain. T cells, B-cell-depleted T cells, or PBMCs provided the cDNA or gDNA that served as material.

The CDR3 spans 13 residues. From germline, CDR1 is MNHEY and CDR2 SVGAGI. Trimming cost V 2 bases and J 5 bases, with 9 bases left between them. The TCR sequence derives from a man aged 60 to 69 with acute or convalescent COVID-19. Sequenced sample: peripheral blood. V gene TRBV6-5 combines with J gene TRBJ1-2; D gene uncertain. The CDR3 reads CASSYVAGYGYTF. CDR3 bases: TGTGCCAGCAGTTACGTTGCAGGTTATGGCTACACCTTC.